The subject of this entry is one T cell receptor (beta chain). Other DNA sequences in the same sample also yield this CDR3. The data were produced by immunoSEQ multiplex PCR, yet TCRdb's version contains in-frame clones alone and is incomplete. The sample includes 150,000 to 200,000 clones, over 65% of them seen just once. The sample belongs to a study of blood T cell repertoires in COVID-19. CDR3 length equals 16 residues. Per the germline V gene, CDR1 is MNHNY and CDR2 is SVGAGI (reference sequence). V trimming: 0 bases; J trimming: 5 bases; junction bases outside the gene matches: 3. The source is a man aged 60 to 75 with acute or convalescent COVID-19. Sequencing was performed on peripheral blood. This chain uses TRBV6-6 with TRBJ2-1; 11 bases are shared with TRBD2. CDR3 coding DNA: TGTGCCAGCAGTTACTCTCTAGCGGGGGGTAACAATGAGCAGTTCTTC. This codes for CASSYSLAGGNNEQFF.